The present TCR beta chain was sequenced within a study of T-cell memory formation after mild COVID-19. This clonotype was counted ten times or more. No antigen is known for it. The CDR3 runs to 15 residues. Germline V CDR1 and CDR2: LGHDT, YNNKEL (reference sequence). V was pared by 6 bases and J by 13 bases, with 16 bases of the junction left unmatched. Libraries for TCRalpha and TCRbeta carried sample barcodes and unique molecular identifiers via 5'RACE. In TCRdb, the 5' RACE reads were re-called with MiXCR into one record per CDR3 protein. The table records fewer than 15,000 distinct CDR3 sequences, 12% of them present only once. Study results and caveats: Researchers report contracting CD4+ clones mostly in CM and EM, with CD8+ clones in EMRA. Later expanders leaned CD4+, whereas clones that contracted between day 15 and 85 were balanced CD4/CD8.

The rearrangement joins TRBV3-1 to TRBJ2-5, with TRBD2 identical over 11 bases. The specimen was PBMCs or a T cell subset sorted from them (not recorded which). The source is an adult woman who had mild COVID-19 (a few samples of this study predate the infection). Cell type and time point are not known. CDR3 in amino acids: CASRLAGAVGGWLYF. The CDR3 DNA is TGTGCCAGCAGACTAGCGGGGGCCGTGGGCGGTTGGTTGTACTTC.